This entry is about one T cell receptor beta chain. The data were taken from a study of blood T cell repertoires in COVID-19. Study information: PBMCs, B-cell-depleted T cells, or T cells provided the cDNA or gDNA that made up the material.

Repertoires were generated with immunoSEQ multiplex PCR, while TCRdb's copy carries only in-frame clones and drops some. The data contain 240,000 or so clones, roughly 76% of them singletons. The CDR3 is made up of 12 amino acids. V dropped 7 bases and J dropped 5 bases, with 9 bases sitting between them. Germline loops: CDR1 MNHNY, CDR2 SVGAGI (reference sequence). The receptor comes from a woman older than 75 with COVID-19, enrolled during active disease. The sample taken for sequencing was peripheral blood. V and J are TRBV6-6 and TRBJ2-1, with D uncertain. In DNA, the CDR3 is TGTGCCAGCACCCGGGTAAACAATGAGCAGTTCTTC. It encodes CASTRVNNEQFF.